Following are 29 T cell receptor beta chains from one sample sequenced in a study of T cell repertoires in aging, cancer and after chemotherapy. Multiplex touch-down PCR with TRB-A/B primers amplified rearranged V-D-J TRB sequences. TCRdb reanalysed the multiplex PCR reads using MiXCR and keeps one entry per CDR3 protein. The sample lists 3,200 or so distinct CDR3 sequences, over 20% occurring once. The template was genomic DNA from peripheral blood, not RNA. The source material was blood. Receptor source: a human donor with a blood cancer.

CDR3 sequence: CASSQEALAGVGADTQYF. As DNA, the CDR3 is TGTGCCAGCAGCCAAGAGGCGCTAGCGGGAGTGGGGGCCGATACGCAGTATTTT. The V call is TRBV4-2, the J call TRBJ2-3, with TRBD2 matching 10 bases. CDR1 is LGHNA, CDR2 YNFKEQ, per germline. V dropped 0 bases and J dropped 6; count of bases not matched to a gene: 12. The CDR3 extends over 18 amino acids.

In this sample, this clonotype turned up a few times. This rearrangement joins TRBV30 to TRBJ2-7; D may be TRBD1 (5 bases). Trimming shortened V by 5 bases and J by 0 bases, and 14 bases separated the two germline ends. The CDR3 contains 14 residues. The germline V gene has CDR1 GTSNPN and CDR2 SVGIG (reference sequence). The CDR3 nucleotides are TGTGCCTGGGGGAAACAGGTTACCTCCTACGAGCAGTACTTC. This encodes CAWGKQVTSYEQYF.

The chain combines TRBV7-9 with TRBJ2-7; the match to TRBD1 covers 7 bases. The CDR3 covers 14 residues. V shed 5 bases, J shed 1 base, and the junction held 5 bases outside the gene matches. CDR1 and CDR2 (germline): SEHNR, FQNEAQ (reference sequence). The CDR3 nucleotides are TGTGCCAGCAGCCCCCGGACAGGTTCCTACGAGCAGTACTTC. This sequence encodes CASSPRTGSYEQYF.

The chain joins TRBV7-2 to TRBJ2-5; 8 nucleotides align to TRBD1. The V segment lost 5 bases and the J segment 4 bases; nucleotides outside the gene matches: 12. This CDR3 is 16 amino acids long. In germline, CDR1 is SGHTA, CDR2 FQGNSA. DNA of the CDR3: TGTGCCAGCAGCCGAAAATCGCAGGGGGCAGGAGAGACCCAGTACTTC. This gives the protein CASSRKSQGAGETQYF.

This clonotype is termed large (0.1 to 1%). V is TRBV6-4 and J is TRBJ1-2; D possibly corresponds to TRBD1 (5 bases). Germline loops: CDR1 MRHNA, CDR2 SNTAGT. V was shortened by 6 bases and J by 2 bases, with 10 bases between the two germline ends. This CDR3 is 13 amino acids long. CDR3 sequence (DNA): TGTGCCAGCAGCCGCGACAGAAACTATGGCTACACCTTC. Protein product: CASSRDRNYGYTF.

The genes are TRBV19 and TRBJ2-5, with TRBD1 matching 9 bases. Germline V gene lookup returns CDR1 LNHDA and CDR2 SQIVND (reference sequence). With 5 bases clipped from V and 2 bases from J, the junction kept 9 bases outside the gene matches. This CDR3 contains 16 residues. CDR3 amino acids: CASSAPGTGQQETQYF. The CDR3 DNA sequence: TGTGCCAGTAGTGCCCCCGGGACAGGGCAGCAAGAGACCCAGTACTTC.

This clonotype is judged medium-sized (0.01 to 0.1%). The genes are TRBV7-2 and TRBJ2-5; possibly TRBD1 for D (6 bases). The CDR3 has 14 amino acids. Germline values: CDR1 SGHTA, CDR2 FQGNSA. Trimming removed 8 bases at V and 1 base at J, with 14 bases between. The CDR3 DNA is TGTGCCAGCTGTCGCCGAGGGGGCCAAGAGACCCAGTACTTC. Translating gives CASCRRGGQETQYF.

A word on this clonotype: This may be a read error: a much more frequent sequence differs by one nucleotide. The genes are TRBV29-1 and TRBJ1-2; TRBD1 is a possible D gene (5 bases). There are 12 residues in the CDR3. Germline CDR1 reads SQVTM; CDR2 reads ANQGSEA. The CDR3 loop is CGVDRQRYGYTF. The CDR3 DNA sequence: TGCGGCGTCGACAGACAGCGTTATGGCTACACCTTC.

In its sample, this clonotype is medium-sized. The chain carries TRBV7-2 and TRBJ2-1; 7 bases are a match to TRBD2. Losses at the gene ends were 4 bases for V and 2 bases for J; bases not matched to a gene: 8. Germline CDR1 is SGHTA and CDR2 is FQGNSA. The CDR3 runs 16 residues. The CDR3 DNA follows: TGTGCCAGCAGCTCAAACCGGGCGGGAGCCTACAATGAGCAGTTCTTC. It encodes CASSSNRAGAYNEQFF. Full variable domain (rest looked up from reference TRBV7-2 and TRBJ2-1): GAGVSQSPSNKVTEKGKDVELRCDPISGHTALYWYRQSLGQGLEFLIYFQGNSAPDKSGLPSDRFSAERTGGSVSTLTIQRTQQEDSAVYLCASSSNRAGAYNEQFFGPGTRLTVL.

This clonotype was seen more than once but under ten times. The rearrangement links TRBV18 to TRBJ1-6; D is possibly TRBD1 (5 bases). Trimming cost V 4 bases and J 7 bases, with 11 bases left between them. This CDR3 has 14 residues. In germline, CDR1 is KGHSH, CDR2 LQKENI. The CDR3 spells CASSRRDGNSPLHF. The CDR3 nucleotides read TGTGCCAGCTCACGACGGGACGGGAATTCACCCCTCCACTTT.

Only a few counts were recorded for this clonotype. J is TRBJ2-7 and V is TRBV12-3 or TRBV12-4; perhaps TRBD1 as D (5 bases). The CDR3 spans 14 residues. The V gene lost 3 bases and the J gene lost 2 bases, with 11 bases spanning the gap. The DNA of the CDR3 is TGTGCCAGCAGTTTGCAGGGAAGTACCTACGAGCAGTACTTC. Its translation: CASSLQGSTYEQYF.

This clonotype was recorded a few times. This rearrangement joins TRBV11-1 to TRBJ2-1; no firm D call. V lost 1 base and J lost 2, with 9 bases in between. Per germline, CDR1 SGHAT and CDR2 FQDESV (reference sequence). This CDR3 comprises 15 residues. DNA of the CDR3: TGTGCCAGCAGCTTAGGCGACACAACCTACAATGAGCAGTTCTTC. As protein: CASSLGDTTYNEQFF.

By frequency in the sample, this clonotype is medium-sized. This chain connects TRBV24-1 to TRBJ1-2; 7 nucleotides line up with TRBD1. V shed 5 bases, J shed 3 bases, and the junction held 11 bases outside the gene matches. The CDR3 length is 16 residues. Looked up from germline, CDR1 is KGHDR and CDR2 is SFDVKD. This chain's CDR3 is CATSARGTAKYYGYTF. The CDR3, as DNA: TGTGCCACCAGTGCCCGCGGGACAGCAAAATACTATGGCTACACCTTC.

There are a few counts of this clonotype. V and J are TRBV5-4 and TRBJ1-1; D is possibly TRBD1 (5 bases). Germline V gene lookup returns CDR1 SGHNT and CDR2 YYREEE (reference sequence). Trimming cost V 0 bases and J 7 bases, with 13 bases left between them. The CDR3 runs to 14 residues. The CDR3 DNA reads TGTGCCAGCAGCTTGGGCGGGGCTTGGGGTGAAGCTTTCTTT. Protein: CASSLGGAWGEAFF.

Concerning this clonotype: Since a much larger clone is just one base distant, this may be a read error. The gene calls are TRBV19 and TRBJ1-4; D gene uncertain. The CDR3 extends over 13 amino acids. The V end lost 7 bases, the J end lost 6 bases, and 12 bases lay between the germline ends. Germline V gives CDR1 LNHDA, CDR2 SQIVND (reference sequence). DNA of the CDR3: TGTGCCAGTATCGATGCCCCTCATGAAAAACTGTTTTTT. It encodes CASIDAPHEKLFF.

This clonotype was recorded a few times. CDR3: CASSLTSTGYNEQFF. CDR3 DNA sequence: TGTGCCAGCAGCCTCACGTCGACCGGGTACAATGAGCAGTTCTTC. This sequence joins TRBV7-9 and TRBJ2-1, with D uncertain. This CDR3 contains 15 residues. Germline V gene sequence: CDR1 SEHNR, CDR2 FQNEAQ (reference sequence). V was trimmed by 5 bases and J by 4 bases, leaving 15 bases between them.

The chain carries TRBV20-1 and TRBJ1-1; D not resolved. V lost 3 bases to trimming and J lost 7 bases, with 6 bases between them. From germline, CDR1 is DFQATT and CDR2 SNEGSKA (reference sequence). The CDR3 length is 10 residues. The CDR3 protein is CSARRVEAFF. DNA of the CDR3: TGCAGTGCTAGGAGGGTTGAAGCTTTCTTT.

This chain connects TRBV11-1 to TRBJ2-6, with D perhaps matching TRBD2 (7 bases). Germline-derived CDR1 and CDR2 are SGHAT and FQDESV (reference sequence). There are 18 residues in the CDR3. V shed 4 bases and J shed 0 bases, with 16 bases lying between them. CDR3 loop: CASSSRGGQGSGANVLTF. The CDR3 DNA reads TGTGCCAGCAGCTCGAGGGGGGGGCAGGGCTCTGGGGCCAACGTCCTGACTTTC.

This clonotype was found a few times. This sequence joins TRBV5-5 and TRBJ1-1, with D uncertain. The germline V and J ends were trimmed by 6 bases and 3 bases, with 9 bases remaining between them. Germline assignment: CDR1 SGHKS and CDR2 YYEKEE (reference sequence). The CDR3 has 12 residues. The CDR3 sequence is CASNERDTEAFF. Here the CDR3 DNA reads TGTGCCAGCAACGAAAGGGACACTGAAGCTTTCTTT.

Notes on this clonotype: A much larger clone differs from this one at a single base, so this may be a read error. This sequence joins TRBV18 and TRBJ2-6; TRBD1 matches at 9 bases. This CDR3 spans 18 amino acids. J was trimmed by 4 bases and V by 4 bases; bases with no gene match: 11. From germline, CDR1 is KGHSH and CDR2 LQKENI. The CDR3 is CASSLQGATGRGANVLTF. The CDR3, as DNA: TGTGCCAGCTCACTACAGGGGGCGACGGGTAGGGGGGCCAACGTCCTGACTTTC.

This rearrangement joins TRBV20-1 to TRBJ2-1, with 10 bases matching TRBD2. Germline V gene lookup returns CDR1 DFQATT and CDR2 SNEGSKA (reference sequence). This CDR3 has 17 amino acids. V lost 3 bases to trimming and J lost 9 bases; unmatched junction nucleotides: 17. The CDR3 DNA sequence: TGCAGTGCTAGTACTAGCGGGATAACAGTAAGACTTGGTGAGCAGTTCTTC. Protein sequence: CSASTSGITVRLGEQFF.

This clonotype came up a few times. Sequence at one end of the junction differs from germline and may be a read error. The chain recombines TRBV4-3 with TRBJ1-5; D remains ambiguous. CDR1 and CDR2 (germline): LGHNA, YSLEER. The CDR3 totals 14 residues. This chain's CDR3 is CASSQSGWGQPQHF. CDR3 coding DNA: TGTGCCAGCAGCCAATCGGGGTGGGGTCAGCCCCAGCATTTT.

This clonotype was seen more than once but under ten times. The rearrangement joins TRBV28 to TRBJ1-2, with D unresolved. Germline CDR1 and CDR2: MDHEN and SYDVKM. The CDR3 is made up of 14 amino acids. V was shortened by 6 bases and J by 0 bases, with 11 bases between the two germline ends. The DNA of the CDR3 is TGTGCCAGCAGGGAAGGACCTACTAACTATGGCTACACCTTC. This codes for CASREGPTNYGYTF.

Judged by abundance, this clonotype is medium-sized. The genes are TRBV6-5 and TRBJ1-1; no clear D gene. The CDR3 is 11 residues long. Trimming removed 8 bases from V and 0 bases from J, with 4 bases in between. Germline CDR1 MNHEY, CDR2 SVGAGI. CDR3 nucleotide sequence: TGTGCCAGCCAAATGAACACTGAAGCTTTCTTT. Protein: CASQMNTEAFF.

Worth noting for this clonotype: It may be a read error: a sequence one base away is much more abundant. The chain joins TRBV11-2 to TRBJ2-5; TRBD2 is a possible D gene (6 bases). CDR3 length: 14 residues. Deletions cut 1 base from V and 6 bases from J, with 12 bases between. Germline V gives CDR1 SGHAT, CDR2 FQNNGV. Written as DNA, the CDR3 is TGTGCCAGCAGCTTAGCGGGGGTGCGCAAGACCCAGTACTTC. This gives the protein CASSLAGVRKTQYF.

The table lists this clonotype with a few counts. This chain joins TRBV5-1 and TRBJ2-7, with 8 bases identical to TRBD2. In germline, CDR1 is SGHRS, CDR2 YFSETQ. This CDR3 contains 16 residues. With 7 bases clipped from V and 0 bases from J, the junction kept 12 bases outside the gene matches. This CDR3 reads CASQPRPSGSSYEQYF. The CDR3 DNA follows: TGCGCCAGCCAACCTCGACCCAGCGGGAGCTCCTACGAGCAGTACTTC.

CDR3 in amino acids: CASSQERQPSYEQYF. In DNA form, the CDR3 reads TGTGCCAGCAGCCAAGAACGACAGCCCTCCTACGAGCAGTACTTC. The rearrangement links TRBV14 to TRBJ2-7; TRBD1 is a possible D gene (5 bases). The CDR3 sequence is 15 residues long. Germline V gene lookup returns CDR1 SGHDN and CDR2 FVKESK. V was cut by 0 bases and J by 0 bases, with 9 bases left in between.

Judged by abundance, this clonotype is medium-sized. The chain joins TRBV10-3 to TRBJ2-1, with D possibly being TRBD1 (6 bases). This CDR3 has 20 residues. Germline V gene sequence: CDR1 ENHRY, CDR2 SYGVKD. The V and J ends lost 4 bases and 4 bases respectively, with 29 bases between them. The CDR3 bases are TGTGCCATCAGTGGGCCCATCGGCAGGGGACGGGGCATGGCGTACAATGAGCAGTTCTTC. Amino acid sequence: CAISGPIGRGRGMAYNEQFF.

This clonotype was seen a few times. V usage is TRBV4-3 and J usage is TRBJ2-2, with 10 bases lining up with TRBD2. CDR1 LGHNA and CDR2 YSLEER come from the germline V gene. The CDR3 is made up of 16 amino acids. V was pared by 4 bases and J by 4 bases, with 6 bases of the junction left unmatched. The chain's CDR3 is CASSLGLAVLTGELFF. The CDR3 bases are TGCGCCAGCAGCCTCGGACTAGCGGTCCTCACCGGGGAGCTGTTTTTT.